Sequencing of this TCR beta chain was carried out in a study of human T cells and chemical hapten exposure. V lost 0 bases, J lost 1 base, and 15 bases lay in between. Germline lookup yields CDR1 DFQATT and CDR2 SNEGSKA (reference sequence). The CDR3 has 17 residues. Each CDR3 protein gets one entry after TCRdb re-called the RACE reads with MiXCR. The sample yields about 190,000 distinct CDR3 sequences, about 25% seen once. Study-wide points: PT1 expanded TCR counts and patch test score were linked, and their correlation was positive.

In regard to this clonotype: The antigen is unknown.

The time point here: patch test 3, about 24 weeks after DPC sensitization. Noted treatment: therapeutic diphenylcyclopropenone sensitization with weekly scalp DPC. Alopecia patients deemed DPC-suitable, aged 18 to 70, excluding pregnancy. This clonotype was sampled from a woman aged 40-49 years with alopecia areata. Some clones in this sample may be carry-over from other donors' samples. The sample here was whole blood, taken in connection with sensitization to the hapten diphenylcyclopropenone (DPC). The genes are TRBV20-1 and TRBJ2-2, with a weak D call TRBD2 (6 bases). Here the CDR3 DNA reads TGCAGTGCTAGAGACCCACGCGGGACTCTGAACACCGGGGAGCTGTTTTTT. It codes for CSARDPRGTLNTGELFF.